These T cell receptor beta chains were read from a single sample in a study of T cell responses to AZD1222 COVID-19 vaccine. Data came from immunoSEQ multiplex PCR; TCRdb stores just in-frame clones and leaves some out. The sample records some 190,000 clones, more than 80% being singletons. The sequencing used peripheral blood, collected on day 0 of AZD1222 vaccination. All receptors come from an adult in good health. Both conserved end residues are part of each CDR3. A D gene is named only where the DNA matches it firmly. Some rows mark clone size as missing; the rest say once, few, many or name a class of expanded clone.

TRBV6-5	TRBJ2-2	TRBD2	NA	CASSYSGAANTGELFF	TGTGCCAGCAGTTATAGCGGGGCCGCGAACACCGGGGAGCTGTTTTTT
TRBV11-3	TRBJ2-2	TRBD2	NA	CASSLDRLATNTGELFF	TGTGCCAGCAGCTTAGATAGACTAGCTACGAACACCGGGGAGCTGTTTTTT
TRBV4-3	TRBJ1-6	NA	NA	CASSQGRASPLHF	TGCGCCAGCAGCCAAGGCCGCGCCTCACCCCTCCACTTT
TRBV7-2	TRBJ2-2	NA	NA	CASSPMRYSGELFF	TGTGCCAGCAGCCCAATGCGGTACTCCGGGGAGCTGTTTTTT
TRBV6-2/TRBV6-3	TRBJ2-1	NA	once	CASSYFAGNEQFF	TGTGCCAGCAGTTATTTCGCGGGCAATGAGCAGTTCTTC
TRBV12-2	TRBJ1-1	NA	NA	CASRLARAKPEAFF	TGTGCAAGTCGCTTGGCCAGGGCTAAGCCTGAAGCTTTCTTT
TRBV3-1/TRBV3-2	TRBJ1-6	NA	NA	CASSQDLNSPLHF	TGTGCCAGCAGCCAAGACCTCAATTCACCCCTCCACTTT
TRBV18	TRBJ2-1	NA	NA	CASSPSGYSYNEQFF	TGTGCCAGCTCACCCTCGGGATACTCCTACAATGAGCAGTTCTTC
TRBV7-3	TRBJ2-2	TRBD1	once	CASSGRDRGNTGELFF	TGTGCCAGCAGCGGCAGAGACAGGGGGAACACCGGGGAGCTGTTTTTT
TRBV10-2	TRBJ2-5	NA	NA	CASSAGSLVETQYF	TGCGCCAGCAGTGCAGGGTCGCTAGTCGAGACCCAGTACTTC
TRBV2	TRBJ1-2	NA	NA	CASSEPLGGIVTNYGYTF	TGTGCCAGCAGTGAACCCTTAGGAGGGATTGTGACTAACTATGGCTACACCTTC
TRBV9	TRBJ1-4	NA	NA	CASSVGPGQMEEKLFF	TGTGCCAGCAGCGTGGGTCCCGGACAGATGGAAGAAAAACTGTTTTTT
TRBV6-5	TRBJ1-6	NA	NA	CASSYGAFNSPLHF	TGTGCCAGCAGTTACGGCGCATTCAATTCACCCCTCCACTTT
TRBV12-3/TRBV12-4	TRBJ2-2	NA	NA	CASSFGGGELFF	TGTGCCAGCAGTTTCGGGGGCGGGGAGCTGTTTTTT
TRBV11-2	TRBJ2-3	NA	NA	CASSLEPYGRGDTQYF	TGTGCCAGCAGCTTAGAACCTTATGGGAGAGGAGATACGCAGTATTTT
TRBV4-3	TRBJ2-1	TRBD2	NA	CASSQAAGGLNEQFF	TGCGCCAGCAGCCAAGCGGCGGGGGGACTAAATGAGCAGTTCTTC